This TCR beta chain was observed in a study of T cell repertoires in cytomegalovirus infection. Study details: Recently identified HLA-C-restricted CMV epitopes were among the peptides used. Study-wide results and limits: HLA-C-restricted TCR beta clonotypes specific for CMV led the ex vivo response.

TCRdb called the reads again in MiXCR, with one record for every CDR3 protein. This sample carries approximately 990,000 distinct CDR3 sequences, 31% of them seen once, and the ten largest clones take 13%. Points on this clonotype: What it binds is not known.

V lost 4 bases, J lost 6 bases, and 5 bases stayed unmatched. The CDR3 runs 14 residues. CDR1 and CDR2 (germline): MGHRA, YSYEKL. The sequence came from a human donor in good health (CMV status not recorded). Some clones in this sample may be carry-over from other donors' samples. The chain links TRBV4-1 to TRBJ2-1; TRBD2 matches at 8 bases. The sequencing used cultured CD8+ T cells from PBMCs, collected from culture after CMV antigen stimulation. The chain's CDR3 is CASSPVGGGNEQFF. Here the CDR3 DNA reads TGCGCCAGCAGCCCGGTCGGGGGGGGCAATGAGCAGTTCTTC.